This T cell receptor beta chain stems from a study of CD8 T cells in Susac syndrome. Random-hexamer reverse transcription was applied to roughly 0.5 to 1 ug RNA. Across 54 Vbeta and 13 Jbeta, TCR beta CDR3 was amplified with immunoSEQ multiplex PCR. MiXCR, applied by TCRdb to the immunoSEQ multiplex PCR reads, yields one record per CDR3 protein. The sample shows 170,000 or so distinct CDR3 sequences, 80% to 95% of them seen only once. CD8+ and CD4+ T cells taken from blood had their TCR beta sequenced. The multiple sclerosis controls, all treatment-naive patients, had relapsing-remitting disease that was stable or active. Germline V CDR1 and CDR2: MNHEY, SVGAGI. The CDR3 extends over 13 amino acids. V was pared by 10 bases and J by 3 bases, with 5 bases of the junction left unmatched.

The source of this sequence is a human donor with multiple sclerosis. V and J are TRBV6-5 and TRBJ1-5; 8 nucleotides agree with TRBD1. The specimen was CD4+ T cells from PBMCs. In DNA, the CDR3 is TGTGCCACCTCGGACAGGGACAATCAGCCCCAGCATTTT. Its translation: CATSDRDNQPQHF.